The rows below give T cell receptor beta chains drawn from one sample of a study of patients and donors after allogeneic stem cell transplantation. TCRdb analysed the RT-PCR reads with MiXCR anew, one entry per CDR3 protein. The table has about 74,000 distinct CDR3 sequences, 26% seen once. Sequencing used blood, either unsorted or a sorted T cell fraction (not recorded which). The receptors come from a human donor who was either an allogeneic HSCT recipient or a stem cell or donor lymphocyte infusion donor (not recorded which). It is not recorded whose cells these are; they may come from a transplant donor. Both conserved end residues are trimmed from each CDR3. D genes are given only for firm matches.

TRBV6-1	TRBD1	TRBJ1-4	ASAWTGYEKLF
TRBV20-1	.	TRBJ2-1	SGTERGNEQF
TRBV10-3	TRBD1	TRBJ2-7	ASQDRGLIEQY
TRBV5-1	.	TRBJ2-7	ASSLILGNEQY
TRBV6-5	TRBD1	TRBJ1-3	ASRDYRGSGNTIY
TRBV29-1	.	TRBJ1-2	SVRDLYGYT
TRBV28	.	TRBJ1-2	ASSLTTGNYGYT
TRBV12-3/TRBV12-4	TRBD1	TRBJ1-5	ASSYRDRGSNQPQH
TRBV20-1	.	TRBJ1-1	SASLGRAF
TRBV6-1	.	TRBJ2-5	ASSLGPGGETQY
TRBV5-1	.	TRBJ2-1	ASSLGLVGLVSYNEQF
TRBV24-1	.	TRBJ2-3	ATSDFLAGQDTQY
TRBV12-3/TRBV12-4	.	TRBJ2-1	ASGNKRSYNEQF
TRBV9	TRBD1	TRBJ1-2	ASTSTGDNYGYT
TRBV27	.	TRBJ1-1	ASSVYRWGRGTEAF
TRBV20-1	.	TRBJ2-7	SVLGVWGDYEQY
TRBV7-9	.	TRBJ2-3	ASSYRDTQY
TRBV10-3	.	TRBJ1-6	AISGGAKNSPLH
TRBV19	.	TRBJ1-1	ASSISRQVNTEAF
TRBV6-5	TRBD1	TRBJ1-2	ASSFQDRGYGYT
TRBV7-3	.	TRBJ2-5	ASSRSGQETQY
TRBV15	.	TRBJ2-1	ATSPESMLVGNEQF
TRBV6-5	.	TRBJ1-2	ASTTGVSYGYT
TRBV12-3/TRBV12-4	TRBD2	TRBJ2-7	ASSCLGTSNYEQY
TRBV19	TRBD1	TRBJ1-2	ASTTGLSNYGYT
TRBV7-2	.	TRBJ1-1	ASSARGPNTEAF
TRBV20-1	TRBD1	TRBJ1-5	SASTGDQPQH
TRBV24-1	TRBD2	TRBJ2-7	ATSEAGYPARQY
TRBV28	.	TRBJ1-4	ASSPLGRTNEKLF
TRBV11-2	TRBD2	TRBJ2-1	ASSLVGGRINEQF
TRBV28	.	TRBJ2-1	ASSPPGQGSYNEQF
TRBV5-1	.	TRBJ2-3	ASSLVPGTDTQY
TRBV7-9	TRBD1	TRBJ1-1	ASKSDRVPTEAF
TRBV29-1	TRBD2	TRBJ2-3	SGLAGGTDTQY
TRBV12-3/TRBV12-4	.	TRBJ2-4	ASSWGHAKNIQY
TRBV7-9	TRBD1	TRBJ2-7	ASSYRQGLTYEQY
TRBV5-1	.	TRBJ1-1	ASSLQGNTEAF
TRBV6-2/TRBV6-3	.	TRBJ1-1	ASSYYGSPTDGEAF
TRBV7-3	TRBD1	TRBJ1-1	ASSLSAGGWMRAEAF
TRBV6-5	.	TRBJ1-3	ASTLSGTFGNTIY
TRBV10-3	TRBD1	TRBJ2-2	AIYQDRGPANTGELF
TRBV12-3/TRBV12-4	.	TRBJ1-5	ASSLRQNFNQPQH
TRBV5-1	.	TRBJ2-3	ASSLARGIDTQY
TRBV4-3	TRBD1	TRBJ1-4	ASSPGLRDRREKLF
TRBV5-1	.	TRBJ2-7	ASSLRQGFYEQY
TRBV12-3/TRBV12-4	.	TRBJ1-2	ASSLGSYGYT
TRBV11-2	.	TRBJ1-6	ASSLISGPVDSPLH
TRBV5-4	.	TRBJ2-1	ASSPKGPSSYNEQF
TRBV29-1	.	TRBJ1-2	SVVSPEQYGYT
TRBV12-3/TRBV12-4	.	TRBJ1-2	ASDGVGAGYT
TRBV20-1	TRBD1	TRBJ1-2	SAPRGAYGYT
TRBV3-1	.	TRBJ2-2	ASSLTGNTGELF
TRBV5-5	TRBD1	TRBJ2-5	ASSLGTGPALDAQY
TRBV2	.	TRBJ1-1	ASPQGGNTEAF
TRBV7-2	TRBD2	TRBJ2-7	ASSWTSGSMRPYEQY